One and the same sample provided the 15 T cell receptor beta chains below, sequenced in a study of T cell therapy after organ transplantation (dated by TCRdb to between 2019 and 2020). The library was built by means of the immunoSEQ multiplex PCR assay. The table comes from immuneACCESS by way of TCRdb, which keeps in-frame sequences with V and J called. Part of the clones is missing from these tables; in studies checked, under half for an unresolved V gene and the rest for unknown reasons. The sample data list 20,000 to 25,000 clones, and 65% to 85% of these were observed just once. The ten largest clonotypes hold less than 40% of the sample. The time point label, as the study defines it: 20-29 weeks after completion of therapy. No antigens are known for them. The sample here was CD8+ T cells from blood, taken after autologous CMV-specific T cell therapy. Receptor source: a human patient who had received a solid organ transplant and had CMV disease. Post transplant, some T cells may arise from the graft donor.

This chain links TRBV4-1 with TRBJ2-5; D gene uncertain. Germline CDR1 MGHRA, CDR2 YSYEKL. Trimming took off 3 bases at V and 5 bases at J, with 22 bases between the two ends. The CDR3 extends over 17 amino acids. The CDR3 DNA follows: TGCGCCAGCAGCCACGCCACCCTCTTGGGCCGTGGGGAGACCCAGTACTTC. It specifies CASSHATLLGRGETQYF.

The chain has TRBV4-2 and TRBJ2-7; TRBD2 is a possible D gene (6 bases). V dropped 5 bases and J dropped 0 bases, with 11 bases sitting between them. This CDR3 is built from 14 residues. Germline loops: CDR1 LGHNA, CDR2 YNFKEQ. This CDR3 is CASSEAGFSYEQYF. CDR3 nucleotide sequence: TGTGCCAGCAGCGAGGCGGGATTCTCCTACGAGCAGTACTTC.

The chain recombines TRBV28 with TRBJ2-3; TRBD2 matches 11 bases. The germline CDR1 and CDR2 sequences are MDHEN and SYDVKM. CDR3 length: 16 amino acids. Unmatched junction bases numbered 10, after V lost 5 bases and J lost 6 bases. The CDR3 sequence is CASSTLLAGVGDTQYF. The DNA of the CDR3 is TGTGCCAGCAGTACCCTACTAGCGGGAGTAGGGGATACGCAGTATTTT.

This sequence joins TRBV6-4 and TRBJ2-1; TRBD2 aligns across 9 bases. The CDR3 spans 15 residues. J was trimmed by 8 bases and V by 2 bases; bases with no gene match: 7. CDR1 and CDR2 (germline): MRHNA, SNTAGT. CDR3 in amino acids: CASSDTSGSGDEQFF. In nucleotides, the CDR3 is TGTGCCAGCAGTGACACTAGCGGGTCGGGCGATGAGCAGTTCTTC.

The rearrangement links TRBV15 to TRBJ2-3; 10 nucleotides line up with TRBD1. The CDR3 contains 16 residues. Losses at the gene ends were 4 bases for V and 7 bases for J; bases not matched to a gene: 11. Germline loops: CDR1 LNHNV, CDR2 YYDKDF (reference sequence). This CDR3 is CATSTSRGQGPYTQYF. CDR3 DNA sequence: TGTGCCACCAGCACAAGCCGGGGACAGGGGCCTTATACGCAGTATTTT.

The chain links TRBV19 to TRBJ2-5; D call uncertain. CDR3 length equals 12 residues. The germline V and J ends were trimmed by 6 bases and 5 bases, with 10 bases remaining between them. The germline V gene encodes CDR1 LNHDA and CDR2 SQIVND (reference sequence). The CDR3 loop is CASSPSGETQYF. The CDR3 nucleotides read TGTGCCAGTAGCCCGAGTGGGGAGACCCAGTACTTC. Supplemented by reference TRBV19 and TRBJ2-5, the full variable domain reads DGGITQSPKYLFRKEGQNVTLSCEQNLNHDAMYWYRQDPGQGLRLIYYSQIVNDFQKGDIAEGYSVSREKKESFPLTVTSAQKNPTAFYLCASSPSGETQYFGPGTRLLVL.

Only one count was recorded for this clone. This rearrangement joins TRBV19 to TRBJ2-1; 10 bases fit TRBD2. The V and J ends lost 3 bases and 6 bases, in that order; junction bases with no gene match: 5. Germline CDR1 reads LNHDA; CDR2 reads SQIVND (reference sequence). The CDR3 is 15 amino acids. The CDR3 DNA follows: TGTGCCAGTAGTATCTTAGCGGGAGGTGGCAATGAGCAGTTCTTC. Its protein is CASSILAGGGNEQFF.

V is TRBV6-5 and J is TRBJ1-2, with a weak D call TRBD1 (5 bases). CDR3 size: 14 residues. The germline V and J ends were trimmed by 6 bases and 5 bases, with 16 bases remaining between them. Per germline, CDR1 MNHEY and CDR2 SVGAGI. The CDR3 sequence: CASSSGGGSYGYTF. CDR3 DNA: TGTGCCAGCAGCTCCGGTGGGGGGTCGTATGGCTACACCTTC.

The V and J genes are TRBV6-6 and TRBJ2-7; D unclear. The CDR3 contains 13 residues. V was clipped by 1 base and J by 3 bases, with 7 bases between them. Germline V gene data show CDR1 as MNHNY and CDR2 as SVGAGI (reference sequence). The CDR3 nucleotides read TGTGCCAGCAGTTACTATGCTTACTACGAGCAGTACTTC. As protein: CASSYYAYYEQYF.

The chain is built from TRBV28 and TRBJ1-5; D unclear. V lost 1 base to trimming and J lost 6 bases, with 16 bases between them. Germline assignment: CDR1 MDHEN and CDR2 SYDVKM. The CDR3 length is 16 residues. CDR3 sequence (DNA): TGTGCCAGCAGTTTATCTGAGGGAGCTAGATTTCAGCCCCAGCATTTT. It yields the protein CASSLSEGARFQPQHF.

This sequence joins TRBV6-5 and TRBJ2-7; D is unclear. This CDR3 region has 14 residues. Germline values: CDR1 MNHEY, CDR2 SVGAGI. Trimming shortened V by 0 bases and J by 2 bases, and 8 bases separated the two germline ends. CDR3 region: CASSYSPGAYEQYF. The CDR3, as DNA: TGTGCCAGCAGTTACTCCCCCGGAGCCTACGAGCAGTACTTC.

CDR3 region: CASSQEWTSGVDTQYF. The DNA for the CDR3 is TGTGCCAGCAGCCAAGAATGGACTAGCGGGGTAGATACGCAGTATTTT. This chain uses TRBV4-2 with TRBJ2-3; TRBD2 aligns across 12 bases. The V segment lost 0 bases and the J segment 5 bases; nucleotides outside the gene matches: 3. The CDR3 loop spans 16 amino acids. Germline V gene lookup returns CDR1 LGHNA and CDR2 YNFKEQ.

The table lists this clone with a count of one. The chain uses TRBV28 and TRBJ1-2; possibly TRBD1 for D (6 bases). V lost 2 bases and J 7 bases, leaving 20 bases between the germline ends. Germline V gene data show CDR1 as MDHEN and CDR2 as SYDVKM. This CDR3 region has 16 residues. CDR3 DNA: TGTGCCAGCAGTTTACCCGACTGGGGGCGCCGTGGTGGCTACACCTTC. It specifies CASSLPDWGRRGGYTF.

The chain uses TRBV28 and TRBJ2-1, with D tentatively TRBD2 (6 bases). Trimming pared 5 bases from V and 9 bases from J, leaving 23 bases between. The CDR3 consists of 16 residues. Germline V gene lookup returns CDR1 MDHEN and CDR2 SYDVKM. For the CDR3, the DNA is TGTGCCAGCAGTCGTGGGACTTCCAACCTCCAGGGTGAGCAGTTCTTC. This sequence encodes CASSRGTSNLQGEQFF. Full variable domain (remainder filled in from reference TRBV28 and TRBJ2-1): DVKVTQSSRYLVKRTGEKVFLECVQDMDHENMFWYRQDPGLGLRLIYFSYDVKMKEKGDIPEGYSVSREKKERFSLILESASTNQTSMYLCASSRGTSNLQGEQFFGPGTRLTVL.

The chain carries TRBV5-1 and TRBJ2-1; TRBD1 aligns across 10 bases. The CDR3 has 15 residues. With V trimmed by 1 base and J by 7 bases, 5 bases remained unmatched. The germline V gene encodes CDR1 SGHRS and CDR2 YFSETQ. The CDR3 reads CASSLSGQGGNEQFF. The DNA of the CDR3 is TGCGCCAGCAGCTTGTCCGGACAGGGGGGGAATGAGCAGTTCTTC.